The present T cell receptor beta chain was sequenced within a study of PD-1 blockade in classical Hodgkin lymphoma. In regard to this clone: Its antigen is undetermined.

Germline V lookup: CDR1 SNHLY, CDR2 FYNNEI. CDR3 length: 13 amino acids. V was shortened by 7 bases and J by 2 bases, with 12 bases between the two germline ends. Study-level points and caveats: No one has yet defined what causes the repertoire differences, which may be disease activity or prior therapy. Newly diagnosed patients had baseline TCR diversity that was reportedly lower than that of healthy donors. Baseline diversity in complete responders resembled that of newly diagnosed patients.

Relapses following autologous stem cell transplantation were seen in all patients, with brentuximab vedotin exposure varying. TCRdb's table, derived via immunoSEQ multiplex PCR, lists solely in-frame clones and lacks some. Of about 86,000 clones listed, roughly 89% are singletons. The source material was peripheral blood mononuclear cells (PBMCs), sampled before the second cycle of nivolumab. The chain employs TRBV2 and TRBJ2-7; D not resolved. The sequence came from a human donor with classical Hodgkin lymphoma. The CDR3 protein is CASTQVGAYEQYF. The DNA for the CDR3 is TGTGCCAGCACCCAGGTTGGGGCCTACGAGCAGTACTTC. Based on the CDR3 plus reference TRBV2 and TRBJ2-7, the full variable domain is EPEVTQTPSHQVTQMGQEVILRCVPISNHLYFYWYRQILGQKVEFLVSFYNNEISEKSEIFDDQFSVERPDGSNFTLKIRSTKLEDSAMYFCASTQVGAYEQYFGPGTRLTVT.